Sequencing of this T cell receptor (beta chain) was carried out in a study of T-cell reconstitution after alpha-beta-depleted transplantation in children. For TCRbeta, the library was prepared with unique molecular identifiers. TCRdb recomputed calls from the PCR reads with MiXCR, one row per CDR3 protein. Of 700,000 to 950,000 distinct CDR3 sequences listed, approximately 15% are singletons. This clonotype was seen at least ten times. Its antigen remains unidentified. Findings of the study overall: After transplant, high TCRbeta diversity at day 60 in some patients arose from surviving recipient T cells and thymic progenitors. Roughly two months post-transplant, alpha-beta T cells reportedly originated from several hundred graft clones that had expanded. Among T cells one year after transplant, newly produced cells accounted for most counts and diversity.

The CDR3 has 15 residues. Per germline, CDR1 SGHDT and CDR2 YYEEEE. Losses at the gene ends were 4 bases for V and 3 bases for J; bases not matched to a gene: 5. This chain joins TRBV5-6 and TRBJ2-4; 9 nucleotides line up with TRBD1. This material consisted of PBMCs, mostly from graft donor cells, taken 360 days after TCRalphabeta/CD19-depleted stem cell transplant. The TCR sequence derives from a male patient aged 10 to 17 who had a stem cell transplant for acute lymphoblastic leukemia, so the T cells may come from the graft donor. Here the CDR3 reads CASSRTGAGKNIQYF. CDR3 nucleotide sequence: TGTGCCAGCAGCAGGACAGGGGCAGGCAAAAACATTCAGTACTTC.